Sequencing of this T cell receptor (beta chain) was carried out in a study of blood T cell repertoires in COVID-19 (dated by TCRdb to 2020 to 2021). Some background on the complete study: Samples covering the acute and convalescent phases of COVID-19 were provided by collaborators in the United States, Italy and Spain. Nearly every sample came with metadata listing a de-identified subject ID, COVID-19 status, age in years and sex. Subjects who had been exposed to COVID-19, were actively infected with it, or had recovered from it provided the deeply sampled blood TCRbeta repertoires that made up the dataset. The repertoires were released in a freely available public database meant as a resource for research on the immune response to SARS-CoV-2. The prospective study material was composed of cDNA or gDNA derived from T cells, B-cell-depleted T cells, or PBMCs. The samples were drawn from the first 160 participants of the ongoing ImmuneRACE study and from some 1,300 subjects provided by 6 global collaborators. Where HLA class I and class II types were available, the types were taken from metadata supplied by the sample provider, not from assay-based typing. The study at large found these results: Clinical and demographic metadata were provided uncurated, with the amount varying by source and participant.

Whole blood was collected in K2EDTA tubes by collaborating institutions according to the institutions' own protocols. Collaborator samples were shipped for TCRbeta analysis as frozen whole blood, isolated PBMCs, or DNA extracted from either sample type. TCRbeta CDR3 regions were amplified from genomic DNA using the immunoSEQ Assay, a bias-controlled multiplex PCR. Under the source paper's analysis protocol: The number of nucleated cells in each sample was estimated from the amplification of reference gene primers within the assay. Sequence reads were collapsed and filtered to measure the absolute abundance of every unique TCRbeta CDR3 rearrangement. For each sample, productive Simpson clonality was calculated by taking the square root of Simpson's diversity index across productive rearrangements. TCRdb obtained this table from immuneACCESS and retained in-frame rearrangements with V and J assigned. These tables miss some clones; where compared with another copy, unresolved V genes account for less than half of the shortfall, and the remainder is unexplained. The V and J calls and the clone size are those of that table, but D and trimming were determined from the DNA. Counted in this sample were just over 250,000 clones; more than 75% of them appeared once. The ten largest clones add up to approximately 2.3% of the sample.

V and J are truncated by 5 bases and 4 bases respectively, leaving an intervening sequence of 17 bases. CDR1 and CDR2 were assigned from the germline V gene as MDHEN and SYDVKM. The CDR3 covers 15 residues, taking in both the cysteine and the phenylalanine. The CDR3 DNA has 45 bases and is translated from base 1. Comments on this clone: It lacks a known antigen. No quality values exist for individual bases; no much larger clone is one base distant.

Recombination joined TRBV28 with TRBJ1-2; TRBD1 might be the D gene, on 6 matching bases. The sample taken for sequencing was peripheral blood. This clonotype originated in a woman aged 50 to 65 with acute or convalescent COVID-19. In nucleotide form, the sequence is TGTGCCAGCAGTATTACCGGGACACCAAGCTATGGCTACACCTTC. It is translated as CASSITGTPSYGYTF.